This T cell receptor (beta chain) was obtained from a study of CD8 T cells in ankylosing spondylitis. This clonotype was picked up many times. By quantitative 5'-RACE with molecular barcodes, the TCR beta libraries were made. TCRdb reprocessed the 5' RACE reads via MiXCR and lists one record per CDR3 protein. The sample carries about 30,000 distinct CDR3 sequences, less than 6.5% recorded once. CDR1 is SGDLS, CDR2 YYNGEE, per germline. The ends lost 4 bases at V and 1 base at J; junction bases unmatched: 1. This CDR3 is built from 14 residues. The TCR comes from a female donor with ankylosing spondylitis or in good health (not recorded which). The chain joins TRBV9 to TRBJ2-2; TRBD1 matches at 7 bases. The sequencing input was blood, either unsorted or a sorted T cell fraction (not recorded which). The CDR3 spells CASSRDRNTGELFF. As DNA, the CDR3 is TGTGCCAGCAGCCGGGACAGGAACACCGGGGAGCTGTTTTTT.